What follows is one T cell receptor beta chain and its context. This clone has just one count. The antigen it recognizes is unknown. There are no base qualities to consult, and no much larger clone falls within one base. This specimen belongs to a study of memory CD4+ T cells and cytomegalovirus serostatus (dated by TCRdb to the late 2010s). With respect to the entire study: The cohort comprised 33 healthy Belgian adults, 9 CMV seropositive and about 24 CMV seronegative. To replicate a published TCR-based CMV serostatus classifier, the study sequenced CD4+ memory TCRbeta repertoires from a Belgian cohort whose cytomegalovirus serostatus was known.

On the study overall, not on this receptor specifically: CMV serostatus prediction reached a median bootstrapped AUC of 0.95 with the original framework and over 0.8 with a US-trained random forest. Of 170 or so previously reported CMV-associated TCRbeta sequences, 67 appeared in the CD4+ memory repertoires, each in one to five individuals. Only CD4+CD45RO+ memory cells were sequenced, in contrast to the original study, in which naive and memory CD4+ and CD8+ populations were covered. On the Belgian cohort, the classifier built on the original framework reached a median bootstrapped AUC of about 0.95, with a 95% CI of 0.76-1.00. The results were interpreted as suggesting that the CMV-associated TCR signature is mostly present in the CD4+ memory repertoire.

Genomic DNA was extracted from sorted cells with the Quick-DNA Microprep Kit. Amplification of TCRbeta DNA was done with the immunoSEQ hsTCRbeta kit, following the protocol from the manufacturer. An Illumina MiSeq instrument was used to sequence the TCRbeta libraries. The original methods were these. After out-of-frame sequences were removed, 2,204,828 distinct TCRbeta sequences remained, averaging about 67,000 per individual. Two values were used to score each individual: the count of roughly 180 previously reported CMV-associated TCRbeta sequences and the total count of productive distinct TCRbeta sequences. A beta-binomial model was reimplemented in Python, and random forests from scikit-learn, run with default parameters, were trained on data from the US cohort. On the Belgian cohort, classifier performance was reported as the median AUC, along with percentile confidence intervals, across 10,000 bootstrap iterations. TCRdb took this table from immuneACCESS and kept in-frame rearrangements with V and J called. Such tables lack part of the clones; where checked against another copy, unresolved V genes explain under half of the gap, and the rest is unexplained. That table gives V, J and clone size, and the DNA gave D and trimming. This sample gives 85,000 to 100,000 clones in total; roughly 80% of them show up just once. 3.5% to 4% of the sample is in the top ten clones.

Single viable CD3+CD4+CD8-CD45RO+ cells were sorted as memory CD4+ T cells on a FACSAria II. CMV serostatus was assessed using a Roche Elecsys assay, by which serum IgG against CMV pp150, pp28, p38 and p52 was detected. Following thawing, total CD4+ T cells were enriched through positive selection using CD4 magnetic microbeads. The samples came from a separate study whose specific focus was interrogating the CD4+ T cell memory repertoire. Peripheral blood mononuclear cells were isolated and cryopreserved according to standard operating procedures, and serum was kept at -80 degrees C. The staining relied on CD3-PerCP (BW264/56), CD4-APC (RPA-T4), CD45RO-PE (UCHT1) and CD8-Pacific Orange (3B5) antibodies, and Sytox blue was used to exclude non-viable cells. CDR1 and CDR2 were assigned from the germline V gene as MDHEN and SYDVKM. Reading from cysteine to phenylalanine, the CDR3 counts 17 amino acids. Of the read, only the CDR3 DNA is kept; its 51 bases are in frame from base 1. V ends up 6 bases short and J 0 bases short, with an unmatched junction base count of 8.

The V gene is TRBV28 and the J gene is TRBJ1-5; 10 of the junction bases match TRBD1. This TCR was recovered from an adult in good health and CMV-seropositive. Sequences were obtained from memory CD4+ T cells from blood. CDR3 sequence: CASRDRDRGYSNQPQHF. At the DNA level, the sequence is TGTGCCAGCAGAGATAGGGACAGGGGATATAGCAATCAGCCCCAGCATTTT.